This T cell receptor beta chain comes out of a study of shared clonotypes between healthy human individuals. Whole-study findings and limits: Unshared clonotypes carried lower generation probabilities than those common to all four donors. The diversity represented, both genetic and in exposure history, was limited by few donors.

Concerning this clone: Antigen specificity is unknown.

A CD45RA-negative memory subset and a CD45RA+ naive subset were separated from the CD4+ cells. Genomic DNA of each subset was evenly split across several immunoSEQ plates. This table comes from immunoSEQ multiplex PCR, and its TCRdb copy is limited to in-frame clones, with some not included. In the table there are hundreds of thousands of clones, 73% of which are singletons. CDR3 length equals 14 residues. Trimming cost V 0 bases and J 6 bases, with 9 bases left between them. Germline-derived CDR1 and CDR2 are SGHNT and YENEEA. The rearrangement joins TRBV11-3 to TRBJ2-1; D perhaps matches TRBD2 (5 bases). The receptor comes from a man aged 30-40 years in good health. The sample comprised memory CD4+ T cells sorted from blood. Subset noted: CD45RA-negative fraction. In DNA form, the CDR3 reads TGTGCCAGCAGCTTAGAGCAGAGGGCCAATGAGCAGTTCTTC. Translated: CASSLEQRANEQFF.